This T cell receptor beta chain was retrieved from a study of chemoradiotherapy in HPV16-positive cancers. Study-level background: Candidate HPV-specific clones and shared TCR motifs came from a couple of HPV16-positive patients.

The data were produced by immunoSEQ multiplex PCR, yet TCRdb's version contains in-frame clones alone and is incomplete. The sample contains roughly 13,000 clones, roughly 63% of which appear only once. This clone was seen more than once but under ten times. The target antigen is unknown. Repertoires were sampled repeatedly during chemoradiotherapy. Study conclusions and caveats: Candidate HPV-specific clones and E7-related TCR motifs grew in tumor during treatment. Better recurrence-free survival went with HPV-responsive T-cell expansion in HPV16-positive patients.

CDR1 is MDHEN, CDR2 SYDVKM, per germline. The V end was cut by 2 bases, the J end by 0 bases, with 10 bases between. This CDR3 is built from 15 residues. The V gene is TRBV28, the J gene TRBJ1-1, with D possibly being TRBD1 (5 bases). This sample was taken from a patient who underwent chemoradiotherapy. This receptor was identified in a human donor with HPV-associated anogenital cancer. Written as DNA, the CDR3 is TGTGCCAGCAGTTTACCTGAGGGGCTGAACACTGAAGCTTTCTTT. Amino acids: CASSLPEGLNTEAFF.